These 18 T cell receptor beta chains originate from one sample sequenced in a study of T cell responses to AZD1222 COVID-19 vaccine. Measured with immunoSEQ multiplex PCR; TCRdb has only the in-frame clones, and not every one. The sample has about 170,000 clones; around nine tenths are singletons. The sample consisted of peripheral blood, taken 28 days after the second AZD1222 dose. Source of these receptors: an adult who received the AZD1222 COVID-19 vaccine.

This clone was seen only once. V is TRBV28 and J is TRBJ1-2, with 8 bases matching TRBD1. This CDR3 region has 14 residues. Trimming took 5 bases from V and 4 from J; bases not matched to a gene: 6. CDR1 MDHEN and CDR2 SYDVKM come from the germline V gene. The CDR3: CASSTTGELYGYTF. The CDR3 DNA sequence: TGTGCCAGCAGTACGACAGGGGAGCTCTATGGCTACACCTTC.

DNA of the CDR3: TGTGCCAGCAGCTTAGATCGCCGTAGTGGGCAGGATAATTCACCCCTCCACTTT. Encoded protein: CASSLDRRSGQDNSPLHF. The V gene is TRBV11-2, the J gene TRBJ1-6; D gene uncertain. The V gene lost 0 bases and the J gene lost 5 bases, with 17 bases spanning the gap. This CDR3 is built from 18 residues. CDR1 and CDR2 from the germline V gene are SGHAT and FQNNGV.

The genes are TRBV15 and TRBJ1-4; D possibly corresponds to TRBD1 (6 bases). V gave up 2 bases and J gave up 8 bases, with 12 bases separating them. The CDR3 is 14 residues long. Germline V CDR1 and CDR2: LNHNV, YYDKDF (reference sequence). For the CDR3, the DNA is TGTGCCACCAGCAGACACCCGGGGGGCGAAAAACTGTTTTTT. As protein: CATSRHPGGEKLFF.

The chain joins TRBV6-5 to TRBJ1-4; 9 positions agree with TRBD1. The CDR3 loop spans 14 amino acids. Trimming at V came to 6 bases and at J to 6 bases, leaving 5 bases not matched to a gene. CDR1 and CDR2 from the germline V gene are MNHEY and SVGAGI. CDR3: CASRKQGAYEKLFF. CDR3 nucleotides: TGTGCCAGCAGGAAACAGGGGGCGTATGAAAAACTGTTTTTT.

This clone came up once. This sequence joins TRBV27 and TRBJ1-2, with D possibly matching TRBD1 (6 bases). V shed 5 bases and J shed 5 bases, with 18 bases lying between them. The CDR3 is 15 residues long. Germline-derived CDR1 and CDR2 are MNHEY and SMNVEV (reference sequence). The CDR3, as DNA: TGTGCCAGCAGTCCATTCCATTTGAGGGGGTATGGCTACACCTTC. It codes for CASSPFHLRGYGYTF.

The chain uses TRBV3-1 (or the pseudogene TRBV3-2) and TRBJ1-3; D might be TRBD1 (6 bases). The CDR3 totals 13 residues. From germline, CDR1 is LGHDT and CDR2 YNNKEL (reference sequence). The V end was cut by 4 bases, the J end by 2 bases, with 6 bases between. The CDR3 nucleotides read TGTGCCAGCAGCCGACAGGCTGGAAACACCATATATTTT. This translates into CASSRQAGNTIYF.

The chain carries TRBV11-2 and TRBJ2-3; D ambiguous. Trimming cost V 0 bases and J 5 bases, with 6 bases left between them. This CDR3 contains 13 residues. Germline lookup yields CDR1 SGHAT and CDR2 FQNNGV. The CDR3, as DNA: TGTGCCAGCAGCTTAGATCTCAGAGATACGCAGTATTTT. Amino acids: CASSLDLRDTQYF.

The CDR3 reads CASSLKSGGLLNTGELFF. For the CDR3, the DNA is TGCGCCAGCAGCTTGAAAAGCGGCGGACTACTGAACACCGGGGAGCTGTTTTTT. V is TRBV5-1 and J is TRBJ2-2; weak D call: TRBD2 (6 bases). Germline-derived CDR1 and CDR2 are SGHRS and YFSETQ. The V gene lost 1 base and the J gene lost 1 base, with 17 bases spanning the gap. This CDR3 is 18 amino acids long. The whole variable domain, filled in from reference TRBV5-1 and TRBJ2-2, reads KAGVTQTPRYLIKTRGQQVTLSCSPISGHRSVSWYQQTPGQGLQFLFEYFSETQRNKGNFPGRFSGRQFSNSRSEMNVSTLELGDSALYLCASSLKSGGLLNTGELFFGEGSRLTVL.

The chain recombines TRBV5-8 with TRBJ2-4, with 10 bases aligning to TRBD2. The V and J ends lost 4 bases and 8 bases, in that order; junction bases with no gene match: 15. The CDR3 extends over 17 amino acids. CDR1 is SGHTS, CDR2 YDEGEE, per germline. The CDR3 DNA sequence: TGTGCCAGCAGCCTGGTGCCAGCGGGGGGGGCCGGGTACATTCAGTACTTC. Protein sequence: CASSLVPAGGAGYIQYF.

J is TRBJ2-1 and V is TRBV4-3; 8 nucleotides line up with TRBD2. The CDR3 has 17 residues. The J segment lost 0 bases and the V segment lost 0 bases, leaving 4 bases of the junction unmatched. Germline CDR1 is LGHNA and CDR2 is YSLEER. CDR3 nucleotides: TGCGCCAGCAGCCAAGACCCGGGGGGGGGCTCCTACAATGAGCAGTTCTTC. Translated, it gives CASSQDPGGGSYNEQFF.

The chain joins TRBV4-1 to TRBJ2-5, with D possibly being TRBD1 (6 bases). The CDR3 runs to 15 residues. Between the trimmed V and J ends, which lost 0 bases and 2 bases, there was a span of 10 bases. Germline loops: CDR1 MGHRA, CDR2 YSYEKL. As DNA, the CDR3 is TGCGCCAGCAGCCAAGAAGCAGGGGCACAAGAGACCCAGTACTTC. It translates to CASSQEAGAQETQYF.

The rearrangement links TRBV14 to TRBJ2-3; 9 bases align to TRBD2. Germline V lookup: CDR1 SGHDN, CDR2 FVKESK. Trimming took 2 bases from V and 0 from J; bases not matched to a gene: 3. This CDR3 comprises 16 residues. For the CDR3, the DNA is TGTGCCAGCAGCCAACTAGCGGGAACTAGCACAGATACGCAGTATTTT. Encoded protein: CASSQLAGTSTDTQYF.

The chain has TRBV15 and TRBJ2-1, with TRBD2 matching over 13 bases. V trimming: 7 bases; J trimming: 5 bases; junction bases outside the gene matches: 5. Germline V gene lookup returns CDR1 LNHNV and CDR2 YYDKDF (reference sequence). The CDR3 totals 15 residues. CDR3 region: CATTKLAGGDNEQFF. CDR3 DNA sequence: TGTGCCACCACGAAACTAGCGGGGGGGGACAATGAGCAGTTCTTC.

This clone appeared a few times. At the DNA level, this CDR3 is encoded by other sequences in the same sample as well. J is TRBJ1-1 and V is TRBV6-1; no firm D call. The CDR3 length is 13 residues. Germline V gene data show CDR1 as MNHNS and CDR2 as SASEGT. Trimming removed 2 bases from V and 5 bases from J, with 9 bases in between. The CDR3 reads CASSERENTEAFF. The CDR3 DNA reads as TGTGCCAGCAGTGAAAGGGAGAATACTGAAGCTTTCTTT.

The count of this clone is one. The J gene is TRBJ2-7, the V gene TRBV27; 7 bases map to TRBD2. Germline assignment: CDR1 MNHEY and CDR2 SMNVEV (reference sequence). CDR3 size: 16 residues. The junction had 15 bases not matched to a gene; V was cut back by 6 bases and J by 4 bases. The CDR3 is CASRSMGSRGKYEQYF. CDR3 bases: TGTGCCAGCAGGTCAATGGGATCGCGGGGGAAGTACGAGCAGTACTTC.

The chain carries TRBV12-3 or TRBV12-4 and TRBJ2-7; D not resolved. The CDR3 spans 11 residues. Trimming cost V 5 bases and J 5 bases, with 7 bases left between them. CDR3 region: CASSPADEQYF. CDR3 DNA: TGTGCCAGCAGTCCCGCAGACGAGCAGTACTTC.

CDR3 nucleotide sequence: TGTGCCAGTAGCACGAAACAGGGTCCCTACGAGCAGTACTTC. It translates to CASSTKQGPYEQYF. V and J are TRBV19 and TRBJ2-7; tentatively, D is TRBD1 (6 bases). CDR3 length: 14 residues. V was pared by 6 bases and J by 2 bases, with 14 bases between. In germline, CDR1 is LNHDA, CDR2 SQIVND (reference sequence). Drawing the rest from reference TRBV19 and TRBJ2-7, the complete variable domain is DGGITQSPKYLFRKEGQNVTLSCEQNLNHDAMYWYRQDPGQGLRLIYYSQIVNDFQKGDIAEGYSVSREKKESFPLTVTSAQKNPTAFYLCASSTKQGPYEQYFGPGTRLTVT.

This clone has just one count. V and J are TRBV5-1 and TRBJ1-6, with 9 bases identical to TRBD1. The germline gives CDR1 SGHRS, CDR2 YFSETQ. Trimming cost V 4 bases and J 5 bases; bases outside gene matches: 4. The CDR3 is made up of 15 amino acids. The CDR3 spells CASSAGTGNNSPLHF. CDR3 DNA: TGCGCCAGCAGCGCGGGGACAGGGAATAATTCACCCCTCCACTTT.